This TCR beta chain was identified during a study of blood T cell repertoires in COVID-19 (TCRdb year 2020). With regard to the full study: Samples from collaborators originated in the United States, Italy and Spain and spanned both the acute and convalescent phases of COVID-19. The prospective study material was composed of cDNA or gDNA derived from T cells, B-cell-depleted T cells, or PBMCs. Deeply sampled blood TCRbeta repertoires from subjects exposed to, actively infected with, or recovered from COVID-19 were included in the dataset. The repertoires were released in a freely available public database meant as a resource for research on the immune response to SARS-CoV-2. Samples came from the ongoing ImmuneRACE study (first 160 participants) plus 1,254 subjects from 6 global collaborators. Nearly every sample came with metadata listing a de-identified subject ID, COVID-19 status, age in years and sex. Where available, HLA class I and class II types were obtained from metadata supplied by the sample provider rather than from assay-based typing. Summary of the overall study and its limitations: The amount of clinical and demographic metadata varied by source and participant and was provided uncurated.

One collaborating source in Seattle enrolled patients while the patients were actively infected and followed the patients over time throughout the course of disease. Collaborating institutions collected whole blood in K2EDTA tubes following their own protocols. For TCRbeta analysis, collaborators shipped samples as frozen whole blood, isolated PBMCs, or DNA extracted from either of those sample types. Remarks on this clone: Its antigen is unknown. No base qualities exist here, and no much larger clone lies one base off it.

The immunoSEQ Assay, a bias-controlled multiplex PCR, was used to amplify TCRbeta CDR3 regions from genomic DNA. In the authors' own workflow: Within the assay, amplification of reference gene primers was used to estimate how many nucleated cells each sample contained. To quantify the absolute abundance of each unique TCRbeta CDR3 rearrangement, sequence reads were collapsed and filtered. For each sample, productive Simpson clonality was calculated by taking the square root of Simpson's diversity index across productive rearrangements. As stored in TCRdb, this immuneACCESS dataset retains in-frame rearrangements with V and J assigned. A fraction of the clones does not appear; measured against another copy, unresolved V genes explain less than half of the discrepancy, and the remainder lacks a known reason. From that table come the V and J calls and clone size; the DNA was used to work out D and trimming. Within this sample are about 230,000 clones, with roughly 76% of them counted one time only. Jointly, the top ten make up 7.5% of the sample.

The germline V gene supplies CDR1 SGHVS and CDR2 FQNEAQ. V is clipped by 4 bases and J by 8 bases, and the sequence between their germline boundaries is 17 bases long. From its cysteine to its phenylalanine, the CDR3 spans 14 amino acids. Only the CDR3 region is kept as DNA, spanning 42 bases read in frame from base 1. The chain uses TRBV7-8 and TRBJ1-2; a confident D gene designation cannot be given. Sequences were obtained from peripheral blood. The sequence was obtained from an elderly woman with COVID-19, enrolled during active disease. The CDR3 sequence is CASSSARGLAGYTF. The nucleotide sequence is given as TGTGCCAGCAGCTCAGCTCGCGGGCTTGCAGGCTACACCTTC.